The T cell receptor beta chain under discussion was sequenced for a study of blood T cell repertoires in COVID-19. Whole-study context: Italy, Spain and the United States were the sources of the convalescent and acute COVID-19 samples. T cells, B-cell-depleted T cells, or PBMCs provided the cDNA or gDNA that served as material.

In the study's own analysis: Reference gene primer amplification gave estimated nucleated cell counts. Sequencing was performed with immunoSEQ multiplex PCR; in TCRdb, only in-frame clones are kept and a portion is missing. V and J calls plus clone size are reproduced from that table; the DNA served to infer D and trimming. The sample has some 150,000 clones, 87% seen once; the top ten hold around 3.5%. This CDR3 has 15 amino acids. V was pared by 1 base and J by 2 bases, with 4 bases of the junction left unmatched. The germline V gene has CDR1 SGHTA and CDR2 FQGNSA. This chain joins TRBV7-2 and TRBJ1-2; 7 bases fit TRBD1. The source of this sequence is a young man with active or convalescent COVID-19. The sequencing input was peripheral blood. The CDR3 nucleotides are TGTGCCAGCAGCTTAGAGCCGACAGGGAACTATGGCTACACCTTC. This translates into CASSLEPTGNYGYTF.